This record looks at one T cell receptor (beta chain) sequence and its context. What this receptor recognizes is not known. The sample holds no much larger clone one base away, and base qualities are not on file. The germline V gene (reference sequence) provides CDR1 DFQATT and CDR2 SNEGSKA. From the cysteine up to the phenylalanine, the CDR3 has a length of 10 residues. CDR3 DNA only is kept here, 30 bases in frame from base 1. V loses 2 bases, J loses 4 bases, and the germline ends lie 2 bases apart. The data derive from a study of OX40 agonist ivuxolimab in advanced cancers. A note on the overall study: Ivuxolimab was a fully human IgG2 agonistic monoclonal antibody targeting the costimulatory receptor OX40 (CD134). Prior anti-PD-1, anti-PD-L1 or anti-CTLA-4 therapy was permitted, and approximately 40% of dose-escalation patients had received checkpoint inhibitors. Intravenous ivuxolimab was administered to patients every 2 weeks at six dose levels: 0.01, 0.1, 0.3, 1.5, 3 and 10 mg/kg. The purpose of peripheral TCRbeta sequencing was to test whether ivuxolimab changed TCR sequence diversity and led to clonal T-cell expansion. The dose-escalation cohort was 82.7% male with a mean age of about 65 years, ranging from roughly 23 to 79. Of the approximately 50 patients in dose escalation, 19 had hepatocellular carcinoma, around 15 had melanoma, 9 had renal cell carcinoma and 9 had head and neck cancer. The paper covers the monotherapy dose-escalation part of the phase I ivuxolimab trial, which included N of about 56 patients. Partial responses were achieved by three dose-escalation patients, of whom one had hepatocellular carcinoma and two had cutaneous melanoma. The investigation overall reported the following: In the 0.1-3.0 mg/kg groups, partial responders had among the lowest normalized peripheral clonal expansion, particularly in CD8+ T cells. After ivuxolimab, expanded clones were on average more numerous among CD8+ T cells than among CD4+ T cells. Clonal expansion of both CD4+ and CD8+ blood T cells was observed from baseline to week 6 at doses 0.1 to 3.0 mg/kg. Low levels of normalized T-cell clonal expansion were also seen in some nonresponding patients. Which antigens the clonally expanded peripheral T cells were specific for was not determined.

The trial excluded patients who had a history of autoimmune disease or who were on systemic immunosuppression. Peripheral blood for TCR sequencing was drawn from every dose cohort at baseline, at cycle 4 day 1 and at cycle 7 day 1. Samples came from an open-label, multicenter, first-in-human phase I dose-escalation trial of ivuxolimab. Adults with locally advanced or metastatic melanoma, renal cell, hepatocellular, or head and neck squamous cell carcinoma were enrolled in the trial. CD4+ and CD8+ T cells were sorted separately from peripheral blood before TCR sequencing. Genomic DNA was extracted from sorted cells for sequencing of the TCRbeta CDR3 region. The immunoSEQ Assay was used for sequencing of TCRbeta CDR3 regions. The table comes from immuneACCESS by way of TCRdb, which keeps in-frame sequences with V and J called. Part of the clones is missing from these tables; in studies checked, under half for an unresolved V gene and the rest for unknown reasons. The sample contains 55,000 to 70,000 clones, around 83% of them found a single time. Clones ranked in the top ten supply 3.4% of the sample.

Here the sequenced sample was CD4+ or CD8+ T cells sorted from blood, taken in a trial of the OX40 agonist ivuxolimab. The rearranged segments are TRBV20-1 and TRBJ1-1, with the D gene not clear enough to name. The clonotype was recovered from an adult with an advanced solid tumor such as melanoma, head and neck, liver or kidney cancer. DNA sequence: TGCAGTGCTAGACCCACTGAAGCTTTCTTT. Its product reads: CSARPTEAFF.